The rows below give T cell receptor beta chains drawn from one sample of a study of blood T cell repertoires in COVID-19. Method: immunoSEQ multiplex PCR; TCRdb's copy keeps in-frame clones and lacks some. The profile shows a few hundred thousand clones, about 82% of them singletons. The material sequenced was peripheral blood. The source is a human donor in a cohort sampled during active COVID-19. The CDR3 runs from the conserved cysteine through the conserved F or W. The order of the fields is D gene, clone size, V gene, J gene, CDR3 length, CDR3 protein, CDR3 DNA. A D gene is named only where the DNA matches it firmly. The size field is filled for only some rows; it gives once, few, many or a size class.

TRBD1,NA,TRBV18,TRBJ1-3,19,CASSPRSRDSLRTGNTIYF,TGTGCCAGCTCACCACGTAGCCGGGACAGCCTCCGCACTGGAAACACCATATATTTT
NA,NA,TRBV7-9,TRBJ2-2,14,CASSLALGSGELFF,TGTGCCAGCAGCTTAGCGCTGGGCTCCGGGGAGCTGTTTTTT
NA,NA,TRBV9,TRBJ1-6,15,CASSVGSGYDSPLHF,TGTGCCAGCAGCGTAGGGTCCGGGTATGATTCACCCCTCCACTTT
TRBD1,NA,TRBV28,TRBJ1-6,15,CASSRPGTANMPLHF,TGTGCCAGCAGTAGGCCTGGGACAGCTAATATGCCCCTCCACTTT
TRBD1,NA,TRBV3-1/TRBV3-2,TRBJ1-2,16,CASSQAPGQGTYGYTF,TGTGCCAGCAGCCAAGCCCCGGGACAGGGGACCTATGGCTACACCTTC
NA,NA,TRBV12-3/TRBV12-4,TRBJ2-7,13,CASSRQAAMWQYF,TGTGCCAGCAGTCGACAGGCAGCGATGTGGCAGTACTTC
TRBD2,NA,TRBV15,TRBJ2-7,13,CATRRGGLDEQYF,TGTGCCACCCGCCGGGGGGGACTCGACGAGCAGTACTTC
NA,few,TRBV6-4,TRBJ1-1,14,CASRKTSENTEAFF,TGTGCCAGCAGAAAGACTAGTGAGAACACTGAAGCTTTCTTT
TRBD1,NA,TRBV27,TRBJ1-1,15,CASSLYQGAQTEAFF,TGTGCCAGCAGTTTATACCAGGGGGCTCAGACTGAAGCTTTCTTT
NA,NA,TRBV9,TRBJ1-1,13,CASSVQGNTEAFF,TGTGCCAGCAGCGTACAGGGGAACACTGAAGCTTTCTTT
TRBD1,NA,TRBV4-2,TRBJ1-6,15,CASSQDWDSNSPLHF,TGTGCCAGCAGCCAAGATTGGGACAGTAATTCACCCCTCCACTTT
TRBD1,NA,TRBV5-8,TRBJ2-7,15,CASSLGQGFHYEQYF,TGTGCCAGCAGCTTGGGACAGGGGTTTCACTACGAGCAGTACTTC
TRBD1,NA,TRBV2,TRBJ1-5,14,CAGKTGTANQPQHF,TGTGCCGGAAAAACCGGGACAGCGAATCAGCCCCAGCATTTT
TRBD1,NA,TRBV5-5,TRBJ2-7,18,CASSLDMGVTGGVYEQYF,TGTGCCAGCAGCTTGGATATGGGGGTAACAGGGGGTGTCTACGAGCAGTACTTC
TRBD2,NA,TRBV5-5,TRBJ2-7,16,CASTRSPNGGAYEQYF,TGTGCCAGCACCAGAAGTCCAAACGGGGGGGCCTACGAGCAGTACTTC
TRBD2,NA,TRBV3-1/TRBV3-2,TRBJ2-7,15,CASSQGLGGSWEQYF,TGTGCCAGCAGCCAAGGTCTGGGAGGGAGCTGGGAGCAGTACTTC
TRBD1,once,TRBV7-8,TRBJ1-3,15,CASSLTGGSGNTIYF,TGTGCCAGCAGTTTGACAGGGGGCTCTGGAAACACCATATATTTT
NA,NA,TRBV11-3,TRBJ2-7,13,CASSLNSNYEQYF,TGTGCCAGCAGCTTAAACAGCAACTACGAGCAGTACTTC
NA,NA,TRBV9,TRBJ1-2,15,CASSVASGVNYGYTF,TGTGCCAGCAGCGTAGCCTCCGGAGTAAACTATGGCTACACCTTC
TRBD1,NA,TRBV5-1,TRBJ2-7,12,CASSLQGLEQYF,TGCGCCAGCAGCTTACAGGGGCTCGAGCAGTACTTC